The sequence of this T cell receptor beta chain was determined in a study of T cell responses to AZD1222 COVID-19 vaccine. Produced via immunoSEQ multiplex PCR; TCRdb's table is partial and in-frame only. The sample has roughly 85,000 clones; around 90% are singletons. In germline, CDR1 is DFQATT, CDR2 SNEGSKA (reference sequence). V shed 3 bases and J shed 6 bases, with 9 bases lying between them. The CDR3 contains 12 residues. In regard to this clone: Its target is unknown.

Findings and caveats of the study: Spike as a whole was targeted by vaccine-associated CD4 TCRs, dominant at 160-218 and 743-854.

The source is an adult in good health. This chain uses TRBV20-1 with TRBJ1-5; D unresolved. Source: peripheral blood, taken on day 0 of MenACWY control vaccination. The CDR3 nucleotides are TGCAGTGCTAGTAATGTGGGTCAGCCCCAGCATTTT. Encoded protein: CSASNVGQPQHF.